These 30 T cell receptor beta chains originate from one sample sequenced in a study of molecular identifiers for immune sequencing clone quantification. In TCRdb, the PCR reads were re-called with MiXCR into one record per CDR3 protein. The sample lists more than 550,000 distinct CDR3 sequences, around 25% seen once, with 0.7% to 0.95% in the top ten. The sequenced sample was naive CD8+ T cells from blood, with Jurkat cell RNA spiked in. As to subset: FACS-sorted CD8+CD4-CCR7+CD45RA+ naive T cells. Source of these receptors: a human donor in good health. Some libraries in this study had Jurkat cell RNA spiked in.

The rearrangement links TRBV13 to TRBJ1-2, with D possibly matching TRBD1 (6 bases). Germline V CDR1 and CDR2: PRHDT, FYEKMQ (reference sequence). The CDR3 loop spans 13 amino acids. V lost 5 bases, J lost 7 bases, and 14 bases lay in between. The CDR3 protein is CASSPDRRLGYTF. The CDR3 nucleotides read TGTGCCAGCAGCCCCGACAGGAGGCTTGGCTACACCTTC.

On this clonotype itself: The junction departs from the called germline gene at one end, perhaps through a read error. V usage is TRBV6-1 and J usage is TRBJ2-2; tentatively, D is TRBD1 (6 bases). This CDR3 contains 15 residues. Per the germline V gene, CDR1 is MNHNS and CDR2 is SASEGT. CDR3 DNA: TGTGCCAGCAGTGAACCCGGCAGGGACACCGTGGAGCTGTTTTTT. Translated, it gives CASSEPGRDTVELFF.

This clonotype was picked up many times. The gene calls are TRBV27 and TRBJ2-7, with TRBD1 matching over 8 bases. This CDR3 comprises 14 residues. The germline V gene has CDR1 MNHEY and CDR2 SMNVEV (reference sequence). With V trimmed by 6 bases and J by 4 bases, 8 bases remained unmatched. The CDR3 DNA follows: TGTGCCAGCAGGTCTCCAGGGGGCTGGTACGAGCAGTACTTC. As protein: CASRSPGGWYEQYF.

There are a few counts of this clonotype. The genes are TRBV28 and TRBJ1-2; D is uncertain. Trimming shortened V by 5 bases and J by 7 bases, and 14 bases separated the two germline ends. The V gene's germline CDR1 is MDHEN and CDR2 SYDVKM. The length of the CDR3 is 13 residues. The CDR3 region is CASSPVRQSGYTF. The CDR3 DNA reads TGTGCCAGCAGTCCGGTCAGGCAGAGTGGCTACACCTTC.

In its sample, this clonotype was seen many times. The gene calls are TRBV19 and TRBJ2-7; no definite D call. Germline values: CDR1 LNHDA, CDR2 SQIVND (reference sequence). V lost 6 bases and J 0 bases, leaving 9 bases between the germline ends. The length of the CDR3 is 13 residues. CDR3 sequence reads: CASSEENSYEQYF. Written as DNA, the CDR3 is TGTGCCAGTAGCGAAGAGAACTCCTACGAGCAGTACTTC.

Turning to this clonotype: A read error may explain this, as a much larger clone is one base away. This chain connects TRBV7-2 to TRBJ2-3, with D possibly matching TRBD1 (6 bases). CDR3 length: 14 amino acids. Germline CDR1 SGHTA, CDR2 FQGNSA. This chain's CDR3 is CARSTRQGTDTQYF. The CDR3 coding sequence is TGTGCCCGCAGCACGAGACAGGGCACAGATACGCAGTATTTT.

This clonotype was counted only a few times. Germline and junction disagree at one end, which may indicate a read error. The chain employs TRBV7-2 and TRBJ1-6; TRBD1 might be the D (6 bases). The CDR3 loop spans 14 amino acids. The germline V gene has CDR1 SGHTA and CDR2 FQGNSA. The CDR3 nucleotides read TGTGCCTGCAGCTTAGCGCAGGGGCGATCACCCCTCCACTTT. Its protein is CACSLAQGRSPLHF.

This clonotype was counted only a few times. V gene TRBV6-2 or TRBV6-3 combines with J gene TRBJ1-5; a weak D match, TRBD1 (6 bases). CDR1 and CDR2 (germline): MNHEY, SVGEGT. The V end lost 2 bases, the J end lost 3 bases, and 11 bases lay between the germline ends. The CDR3 is 15 residues long. The CDR3 reads CASSYVWDNNQPQHF. The CDR3 DNA is TGTGCCAGCAGTTACGTCTGGGACAACAATCAGCCCCAGCATTTT.

At least ten counts were recorded for this clonotype. The CDR3 bases are TGCAGCGTTGAAGTCCCCGTACCCGACCGCAATGAGCAGTTCTTC. Protein: CSVEVPVPDRNEQFF. The J gene is TRBJ2-1, the V gene TRBV29-1, with D unresolved. Germline loops: CDR1 SQVTM, CDR2 ANQGSEA. This CDR3 region has 15 residues. Trimming removed 1 base at V and 6 bases at J, with 16 bases between.

The chain has TRBV11-2 and TRBJ2-2; 7 bases are a match to TRBD1. The CDR3 is made up of 15 amino acids. With 5 bases clipped from V and 12 bases from J, the junction kept 15 bases outside the gene matches. CDR1 SGHAT and CDR2 FQNNGV come from the germline V gene. The CDR3 nucleotides read TGTGCCAGCAGCCGACAGGGCAAGGGGATAGCGCAGCTGTTTTTT. Translating gives CASSRQGKGIAQLFF.

About this clonotype: This may arise from a read error, as a much more abundant clone is one base away. In DNA form, the CDR3 reads TGTGCCTGGAGTGTACTGGTCACTGAAGCTTTCTTT. Translated, it gives CAWSVLVTEAFF. The chain carries TRBV30 and TRBJ1-1; D gene uncertain. The germline V gene has CDR1 GTSNPN and CDR2 SVGIG (reference sequence). Trimming took 0 bases from V and 4 from J, leaving 6 bases between them. CDR3 length: 12 amino acids.

This clonotype has at least ten counts. The chain uses TRBV6-2 or TRBV6-3 and TRBJ1-1; 8 nucleotides line up with TRBD1. V shed 6 bases and J 3 bases; nucleotides not matched to a gene: 6. Germline V gene sequence: CDR1 MNHEY, CDR2 SVGEGT. This CDR3 spans 14 amino acids. Here the CDR3 DNA reads TGTGCCAGCAGAGCAGGGGGCGTTCACACTGAAGCTTTCTTT. This codes for CASRAGGVHTEAFF.

This clonotype was seen repeatedly, ten times or more. CDR3 loop: CASSPGALVVDTQYF. CDR3 DNA: TGCGCCAGCAGCCCCGGCGCACTAGTAGTGGATACGCAGTATTTT. The chain couples TRBV4-3 to TRBJ2-3; D might be TRBD2 (5 bases). V lost 4 bases, J lost 6 bases, and 17 bases lay in between. Germline CDR1 reads LGHNA; CDR2 reads YSLEER. This CDR3 is 15 amino acids long.

The chain links TRBV7-3 to TRBJ2-4; 9 positions agree with TRBD2. The germline V gene has CDR1 SGHTA and CDR2 FQGTGA. The CDR3 covers 15 residues. V dropped 1 base and J dropped 6; count of bases not matched to a gene: 4. In DNA, the CDR3 is TGTGCCAGCAGCTTAAGCGGGAGGGTGGGAAACATTCAGTACTTC. Its protein is CASSLSGRVGNIQYF. The entire variable domain, with the rest obtained from reference TRBV7-3 and TRBJ2-4, is as follows: GAGVSQTPSNKVTEKGKYVELRCDPISGHTALYWYRQSLGQGPEFLIYFQGTGAADDSGLPNDRFFAVRPEGSVSTLKIQRTERGDSAVYLCASSLSGRVGNIQYFGAGTRLSVL.

This clonotype was seen a handful of times. The chain recombines TRBV5-4 with TRBJ2-3, with a possible D match to TRBD2 (7 bases). Deletions cut 0 bases from V and 4 bases from J, with 12 bases between. The germline V gene has CDR1 SGHNT and CDR2 YYREEE (reference sequence). The CDR3 totals 15 residues. The CDR3 DNA reads as TGTGCCAGCAGCTTGGCGATAGGGGGGGCAGATACGCAGTATTTT. Amino acid sequence: CASSLAIGGADTQYF.

The chain combines TRBV6-1 with TRBJ1-4, with D unresolved. This CDR3 is built from 13 residues. Per germline, CDR1 MNHNS and CDR2 SASEGT. V was cut by 7 bases and J by 5 bases, with 11 bases left in between. The CDR3 spells CASTRMWNEKLFF. CDR3 DNA sequence: TGTGCCAGCACCCGTATGTGGAATGAAAAACTGTTTTTT.

V is TRBV9 and J is TRBJ2-2, with D possibly called TRBD1 or TRBD2 (7 bases each). Per germline, CDR1 SGDLS and CDR2 YYNGEE. The CDR3 runs to 15 residues. V was cut by 4 bases and J by 6 bases, with 16 bases left in between. This chain's CDR3 is CASSISTGRAGELFF. The CDR3 bases are TGTGCCAGCAGCATATCGACAGGGAGGGCCGGGGAGCTGTTTTTT. Supplemented by reference TRBV9 and TRBJ2-2, the full variable domain reads DSGVTQTPKHLITATGQRVTLRCSPRSGDLSVYWYQQSLDQGLQFLIQYYNGEERAKGNILERFSAQQFPDLHSELNLSSLELGDSALYFCASSISTGRAGELFFGEGSRLTVL.

This rearrangement joins TRBV6-5 to TRBJ2-5; no clear D. V was cut by 4 bases and J by 4 bases, with 13 bases left in between. Looked up from germline, CDR1 is MNHEY and CDR2 is SVGAGI. The CDR3 totals 14 residues. The CDR3 here is CASSSITSGETQYF. CDR3 nucleotides: TGTGCCAGCAGTTCGATAACCAGTGGAGAGACCCAGTACTTC.

This clonotype was seen at least ten times. V gene TRBV9 combines with J gene TRBJ1-1; no reliable D call. Per the germline V gene, CDR1 is SGDLS and CDR2 is YYNGEE. The CDR3 contains 13 residues. The V end was cut by 2 bases, the J end by 4 bases, with 9 bases between. CDR3 nucleotide sequence: TGTGCCAGCAGCGTTCAGGTGTCCACTGAAGCTTTCTTT. Translated, it gives CASSVQVSTEAFF. The variable domain in full, with the rest retrieved from reference TRBV9 and TRBJ1-1, is DSGVTQTPKHLITATGQRVTLRCSPRSGDLSVYWYQQSLDQGLQFLIQYYNGEERAKGNILERFSAQQFPDLHSELNLSSLELGDSALYFCASSVQVSTEAFFGQGTRLTVV.

Many counts were recorded for this clonotype. V is TRBV25-1 and J is TRBJ2-7; D gene uncertain. Germline loops: CDR1 MGHDK, CDR2 SYGVNS. The CDR3 sequence is 14 residues long. V dropped 2 bases and J dropped 6 bases, with 14 bases sitting between them. CDR3 sequence: CASSENTYSLEQYF. For the CDR3, the DNA is TGTGCCAGCAGTGAAAATACGTACAGCCTCGAGCAGTACTTC.

This clonotype was detected a few times. The CDR3 region is CASSSKLTGSISPSYNEQFF. The CDR3 DNA reads as TGTGCCAGCAGCTCCAAGCTGACAGGGTCCATTTCCCCTTCCTACAATGAGCAGTTCTTC. This rearrangement joins TRBV7-9 to TRBJ2-1, with 7 bases aligning to TRBD1. Germline trimming cut 4 bases from V and 1 base from J; bases unmatched to any gene: 19. In germline, CDR1 is SEHNR, CDR2 FQNEAQ (reference sequence). This CDR3 region has 20 residues.

This clonotype was picked up many times. This chain connects TRBV5-5 to TRBJ2-3; 12 bases match TRBD2. V shed 0 bases, J shed 12 bases, and the junction held 14 bases outside the gene matches. CDR1 is SGHKS and CDR2 is YYEKEE in the germline V gene (reference sequence). This CDR3 is built from 17 residues. The CDR3 loop reads CASSLAPSGRAISSQYF. The CDR3 DNA is TGTGCCAGCAGCTTGGCCCCTAGCGGGAGGGCCATATCTTCCCAGTATTTT.

A few counts support this clonotype. Here the CDR3 reads CASTRTSGAYNEQFF. DNA of the CDR3: TGTGCCAGCACCAGGACTAGCGGTGCCTACAATGAGCAGTTCTTC. The chain employs TRBV6-5 and TRBJ2-1; 10 bases map to TRBD2. Germline assignment: CDR1 MNHEY and CDR2 SVGAGI. J gave up 2 bases and V 7 bases, and 5 bases lay outside the gene matches. This CDR3 is 15 amino acids long.

This clonotype was counted between two and nine times. The chain combines TRBV20-1 with TRBJ1-1, with 7 bases fitting TRBD1. J lost 3 bases, V lost 4 bases, and 8 bases had no gene match. This CDR3 spans 14 amino acids. The germline V gene encodes CDR1 DFQATT and CDR2 SNEGSKA (reference sequence). The chain's CDR3 is CSATGTEGYTEAFF. Written as DNA, the CDR3 is TGCAGTGCTACCGGGACAGAAGGGTACACTGAAGCTTTCTTT.

CDR3 in amino acids: CASILTTGTYGEAFF. CDR3 sequence (DNA): TGTGCCAGCATCCTGACGACAGGGACTTATGGTGAAGCTTTCTTT. This sequence joins TRBV7-9 and TRBJ1-1; 7 bases are shared with TRBD1. The length of the CDR3 is 15 residues. V trimming: 7 bases; J trimming: 7 bases; junction bases outside the gene matches: 15. Per the germline V gene, CDR1 is SEHNR and CDR2 is FQNEAQ (reference sequence).

In the case of this clonotype: Given a much more abundant clone one base away, this may be a read error. The DNA for the CDR3 is TGCAGTGCTAGACGTTTCGCTAGCGGGATCTACGAGCAGTACTTC. Protein sequence: CSARRFASGIYEQYF. This chain connects TRBV20-1 to TRBJ2-7; TRBD2 matches at 9 bases. This CDR3 has 15 amino acids. V lost 2 bases, J lost 3 bases, and 8 bases stayed unmatched. The germline V gene has CDR1 DFQATT and CDR2 SNEGSKA (reference sequence).

On this clonotype itself: A clone one base away is much larger, so this may be a read error. The chain carries TRBV7-2 and TRBJ2-7; 10 nucleotides align to TRBD1. The CDR3 is made up of 14 amino acids. With V trimmed by 7 bases and J by 2 bases, 5 bases remained unmatched. Germline CDR1 reads SGHTA; CDR2 reads FQGNSA. The CDR3 sequence is CASTTGTGAYEQYF. As DNA, the CDR3 is TGTGCCAGCACTACCGGGACAGGGGCCTACGAGCAGTACTTC.

This clonotype was counted a few times. The chain joins TRBV4-1 to TRBJ2-3, with 7 bases lining up with TRBD2. Germline CDR1 MGHRA, CDR2 YSYEKL. This CDR3 is built from 16 residues. V gave up 3 bases and J gave up 2 bases; unmatched junction bases: 8. CDR3 DNA sequence: TGCGCCAGCAGCCAGGGCCGACTAGCACTCACAGATACGCAGTATTTT. Protein sequence: CASSQGRLALTDTQYF.

Turning to this clonotype: The junction does not match germline at one end; this may be a read error. The rearrangement links TRBV9 to TRBJ2-5; D is uncertain. Germline V lookup: CDR1 SGDLS, CDR2 YYNGEE. This CDR3 contains 13 residues. CDR3 nucleotides: TGTGCCAGCAGCGTCGCGTACCAAGAGACCCGGTACTTC. Its translation is CASSVAYQETRYF.

The J gene is TRBJ2-2, the V gene TRBV6-6; D tentatively fits TRBD1 or TRBD2 (5 bases each). Trimming pared 0 bases from V and 1 base from J, leaving 12 bases between. CDR1 and CDR2 (germline): MNHNY, SVGAGI (reference sequence). There are 17 residues in the CDR3. CDR3 loop: CASSYSFEGKNTGELFF. The DNA of the CDR3 is TGTGCCAGCAGTTACTCTTTCGAGGGGAAGAACACCGGGGAGCTGTTTTTT.